Shown below are 18 T cell receptor beta chains from a single sample sequenced in a study of blood T cell repertoires in COVID-19. Libraries were prepared by immunoSEQ multiplex PCR; TCRdb keeps only in-frame clonotypes and omits some of them. Found here are around 210,000 clones, roughly 85% of them singletons; the top ten hold approximately 5%. Sequencing was performed on peripheral blood. The receptors derive from a man in his fifties or sixties with COVID-19, enrolled during active disease.

The chain recombines TRBV29-1 with TRBJ1-6, with TRBD1 identical over 8 bases. The germline gives CDR1 SQVTM, CDR2 ANQGSEA. Trimming removed 5 bases from V and 6 bases from J; junction bases left unmatched: 9. The CDR3 is 15 residues long. CDR3 sequence: CSVSPRTGPNSPLHF. CDR3 bases: TGCAGCGTTTCCCCGAGGACAGGGCCTAATTCACCCCTCCACTTT.

The chain recombines TRBV10-2 with TRBJ2-7; TRBD1 agrees at 8 bases. In germline, CDR1 is WSHSY, CDR2 SAAADI. CDR3 length: 18 residues. V shed 0 bases and J 7 bases; nucleotides not matched to a gene: 17. The CDR3 here is CASSESNTGGTSPREQYF. Written as DNA, the CDR3 is TGCGCCAGCAGTGAGTCTAATACAGGGGGGACCTCGCCTCGGGAGCAGTACTTC.

The V gene is TRBV5-1, the J gene TRBJ2-7; 9 nucleotides agree with TRBD1. The CDR3 is 15 residues long. V was clipped by 1 base and J by 5 bases; unmatched bases: 7. Germline CDR1 is SGHRS and CDR2 is YFSETQ. CDR3 protein: CASSLTGGEFHEQYF. The CDR3 region has the DNA TGCGCCAGCAGCTTGACAGGGGGCGAGTTCCACGAGCAGTACTTC.

The V and J genes are TRBV5-1 and TRBJ1-1; D call uncertain. The CDR3 runs to 18 residues. Trimming left V 0 bases short and J 1 base short, with 19 bases between. Germline loops: CDR1 SGHRS, CDR2 YFSETQ. As DNA, the CDR3 is TGCGCCAGCAGCTTGGGAGACGGGCGGACTTCCCCGAACACTGAAGCTTTCTTT. The encoded protein is CASSLGDGRTSPNTEAFF.

This chain links TRBV6-5 with TRBJ2-5; D not certain. CDR1 and CDR2 (germline): MNHEY, SVGAGI. V lost 7 bases, J lost 7 bases, and 13 bases lay in between. CDR3 length equals 12 residues. The CDR3: CASISERGTQYF. The CDR3 nucleotides read TGTGCCAGCATATCTGAAAGAGGGACCCAGTACTTC.

This clone was detected many times. The chain combines TRBV7-9 with TRBJ1-3, with D maybe TRBD1 (5 bases). Germline-derived CDR1 and CDR2 are SEHNR and FQNEAQ (reference sequence). The germline V and J ends were trimmed by 1 base and 3 bases, with 7 bases remaining between them. CDR3 size: 14 residues. The CDR3, as DNA: TGTGCCAGCAGCTTAGGGACACTTGGAAACACCATATATTTT. This gives the protein CASSLGTLGNTIYF.

The CDR3 sequence is CAISPTGGGYEQYF. The CDR3 DNA reads TGTGCCATCAGCCCGACAGGGGGCGGCTACGAGCAGTACTTC. The chain joins TRBV10-3 to TRBJ2-7; 10 nucleotides line up with TRBD1. V shed 6 bases and J 3 bases; nucleotides not matched to a gene: 5. Germline V gene lookup returns CDR1 ENHRY and CDR2 SYGVKD. The CDR3 consists of 14 residues.

This clone was counted at least ten times. The V and J genes are TRBV6-1 and TRBJ2-2, with TRBD2 matching over 7 bases. The CDR3 covers 17 residues. Germline trimming cut 0 bases from V and 3 bases from J; bases unmatched to any gene: 7. CDR1 is MNHNS, CDR2 SASEGT, per germline. This CDR3 reads CASSEAMGGADTGELFF. CDR3 nucleotide sequence: TGTGCCAGCAGTGAAGCAATGGGAGGGGCGGACACCGGGGAGCTGTTTTTT.

The chain uses TRBV5-1 and TRBJ2-7; 11 bases match TRBD1. This CDR3 is built from 14 residues. The trim removed 5 bases at V and 5 bases at J, leaving 6 bases unmatched. The germline gives CDR1 SGHRS, CDR2 YFSETQ. CDR3 coding DNA: TGCGCCAGCAGGCTGGGACAGGGGGACAACGAGCAGTACTTC. Translated, it gives CASRLGQGDNEQYF.

The chain carries TRBV11-3 and TRBJ2-1; D is perhaps TRBD1 (6 bases). This CDR3 spans 14 amino acids. In germline, CDR1 is SGHNT, CDR2 YENEEA. Trimming left V 2 bases short and J 9 bases short, with 14 bases between. CDR3 sequence: CASSLRAGATEQFF. The CDR3 DNA sequence: TGTGCCAGCAGCTTAAGGGCAGGGGCTACTGAGCAGTTCTTC.

The chain is built from TRBV13 and TRBJ2-7; D may be TRBD2 (7 bases). CDR3 length: 13 residues. CDR1 and CDR2 (germline): PRHDT, FYEKMQ (reference sequence). V lost 5 bases and J 3 bases, leaving 11 bases between the germline ends. The CDR3 DNA follows: TGTGCCAGCAGCGGGGGGGGCCTCTACGAGCAGTACTTC. Translation: CASSGGGLYEQYF. The full variable domain, rest sourced from reference TRBV13 and TRBJ2-7, is AAGVIQSPRHLIKEKRETATLKCYPIPRHDTVYWYQQGPGQDPQFLISFYEKMQSDKGSIPDRFSAQQFSDYHSELNMSSLELGDSALYFCASSGGGLYEQYFGPGTRLTVT.

The chain links TRBV28 to TRBJ2-7; 8 bases line up with TRBD1. Germline V lookup: CDR1 MDHEN, CDR2 SYDVKM. The CDR3 runs to 14 residues. Trimming at V came to 6 bases and at J to 5 bases, leaving 9 bases not matched to a gene. The chain's CDR3 is CASSRSGTGHEQYF. In nucleotides, the CDR3 is TGTGCCAGCAGCCGGTCCGGGACAGGCCACGAGCAGTACTTC.

The V and J genes are TRBV11-2 and TRBJ2-7; 9 nucleotides agree with TRBD1. J was trimmed by 8 bases and V by 7 bases; bases with no gene match: 15. The germline gives CDR1 SGHAT, CDR2 FQNNGV. CDR3 length: 15 amino acids. This chain's CDR3 is CASTEAGTGNVKQYF. The CDR3 coding sequence is TGTGCCAGCACCGAAGCGGGGACAGGGAATGTTAAGCAGTACTTC. The variable domain in full, completed from reference TRBV11-2 and TRBJ2-7, reads EAGVAQSPRYKIIEKRQSVAFWCNPISGHATLYWYQQILGQGPKLLIQFQNNGVVDDSQLPKDRFSAERLKGVDSTLKIQPAKLEDSAVYLCASTEAGTGNVKQYFGPGTRLTVT.

The chain employs TRBV30 and TRBJ2-7; D remains ambiguous. Between the trimmed V and J ends, which lost 2 bases and 4 bases, there was a span of 12 bases. From germline, CDR1 is GTSNPN and CDR2 SVGIG (reference sequence). This CDR3 is 13 amino acids long. The CDR3 sequence is CAWSLHSDYEQYF. The CDR3 coding sequence is TGTGCCTGGAGTCTTCACAGTGATTACGAGCAGTACTTC.

The chain combines TRBV7-3 with TRBJ2-7; 9 positions match TRBD2. The germline V gene has CDR1 SGHTA and CDR2 FQGTGA. Trimming took 1 base from V and 0 from J; bases not matched to a gene: 1. This CDR3 has 15 amino acids. The CDR3 nucleotides are TGTGCCAGCAGCTTAATAGCGGGAGCCTCCTACGAGCAGTACTTC. Encoded protein: CASSLIAGASYEQYF.

The chain recombines TRBV9 with TRBJ1-1, with a possible D match to TRBD1 (5 bases). V lost 3 bases to trimming and J lost 1 base, with 13 bases between them. Germline lookup yields CDR1 SGDLS and CDR2 YYNGEE. CDR3 length equals 15 residues. CDR3 in amino acids: CASSAKSGGNTEAFF. The CDR3 DNA reads TGTGCCAGCAGCGCAAAGTCGGGGGGGAACACTGAAGCTTTCTTT.

The chain has TRBV9 and TRBJ2-2; D is perhaps TRBD2 (6 bases). CDR1 and CDR2 (germline): SGDLS, YYNGEE. The length of the CDR3 is 16 residues. The V end lost 4 bases, the J end lost 2 bases, and 15 bases lay between the germline ends. CDR3 DNA sequence: TGTGCCAGCAGCCCAGGTCCGGGGGTTAACACCGGGGAGCTGTTTTTT. Protein: CASSPGPGVNTGELFF.

In the case of this clone: This CDR3 is also generated by other DNA sequences in the sample. The J gene is TRBJ2-3, the V gene TRBV5-1; possible D gene TRBD2, 6 bases. Germline V gene data show CDR1 as SGHRS and CDR2 as YFSETQ. The ends were cut back, 3 bases at V and 1 base at J, with 12 bases in the middle. The CDR3 consists of 15 residues. As DNA, the CDR3 is TGCGCCAGCAGCTCAACGGGGGATGGCACAGATACGCAGTATTTT. Protein sequence: CASSSTGDGTDTQYF.